This T cell receptor beta chain was observed in a study of metastatic and nonmetastatic thyroid tumors. The overall study: Thyroid patients, malignant and benign, had repertoires compared across blood and tumor or nodule tissue.

Findings and limits, study-wide: It was reportedly found that TCR beta diversity was significantly higher in malignant thyroid tumors than in benign nodules, a difference seen in both blood and tumor samples.

Each patient came to thyroid surgery without any prior treatment (of any kind). In regard to this clone: No antigen is known for it.

Per the original methods: Differences in CDR3 between clinicopathological groups were drawn on to build a classifier intended to discriminate distant-metastatic papillary thyroid cancer patients. TCRdb re-called clones via MiXCR from the PCR reads. TCRdb's processing, not the study's, gives the V and J calls here. The table lists 30,000 to 40,000 clones, approximately 15% of them singletons. This CDR3 is built from 15 residues. V gave up 0 bases and J gave up 5 bases, with 13 bases separating them. CDR1 SGHTA and CDR2 FQGTGA come from the germline V gene. This chain uses TRBV7-3 with TRBJ1-1, with TRBD1 as a possible D gene (6 bases). The clonotype originates from a female donor with papillary thyroid cancer or a benign thyroid nodule (not recorded which). Some clones in this sample may be carry-over from other donors' samples. What was sequenced was blood. This CDR3 is CASSLTQGFGTEAFF. CDR3 nucleotide sequence: TGTGCCAGCAGCTTAACGCAGGGGTTTGGGACTGAAGCTTTCTTT.